This T cell receptor (beta chain) originates from a study of blood T cells in healthy people across ages. Primed by a sample-barcoded 5' primer and a J-beta primer mix, a second PCR proceeded for about 6 to 11 cycles. In TCRdb, the 5' RACE reads were re-called with MiXCR into one record per CDR3 protein. Here the sample spans fewer than 700,000 distinct CDR3 sequences, around 38% being singletons. Study observations and caveats: Measured against age, TCR beta diversity per million T cells decreased in a roughly linear manner.

Extraction yielded at least 5 micrograms of total RNA per sample. The V gene lost 5 bases and the J gene lost 4 bases, with 14 bases spanning the gap. The CDR3 consists of 14 residues. Germline V gene sequence: CDR1 MNHEY, CDR2 SVGEGT. This clonotype was seen only a few times. Its antigen is as yet unknown. The sample comprised blood. The sequence derives from a man at least 80 years old in good health. The V and J genes are TRBV6-2 or TRBV6-3 and TRBJ1-1, with unresolved D. DNA of the CDR3: TGTGCCAGCAGTGGGAAGGCGGGCAGCACTGAAGCTTTCTTT. Translating it yields CASSGKAGSTEAFF.